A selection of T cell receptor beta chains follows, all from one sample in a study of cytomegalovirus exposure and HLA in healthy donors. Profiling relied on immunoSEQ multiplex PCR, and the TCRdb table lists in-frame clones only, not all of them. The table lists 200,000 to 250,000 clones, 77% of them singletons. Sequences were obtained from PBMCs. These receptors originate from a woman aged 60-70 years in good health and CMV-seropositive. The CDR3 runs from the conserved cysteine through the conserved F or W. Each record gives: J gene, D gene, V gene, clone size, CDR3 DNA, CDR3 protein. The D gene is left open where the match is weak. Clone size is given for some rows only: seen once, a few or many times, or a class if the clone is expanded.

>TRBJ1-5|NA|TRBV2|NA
TGTGCCAGCAGAGGACAGTCCAATCAGCCCCAGCATTTT
CASRGQSNQPQHF
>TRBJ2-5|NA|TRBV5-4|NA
TGTGCCAGCAGCTCCCCCTCAGGGGGGCCGGAGACCCAGTACTTC
CASSSPSGGPETQYF
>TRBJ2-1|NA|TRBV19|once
TGTGCCAGTAGTACCAATAGCGTCCGGGGCAATGAGCAGTTCTTC
CASSTNSVRGNEQFF
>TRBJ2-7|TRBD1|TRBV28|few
TGTGCCAGCAGTTTCGGACAGGAACCATACGAGCAGTACTTC
CASSFGQEPYEQYF
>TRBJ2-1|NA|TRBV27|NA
TGTGCCAGCAGTTTATGGGCAGTTAACAATGAGCAGTTCTTC
CASSLWAVNNEQFF
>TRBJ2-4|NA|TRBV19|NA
TGTGCCAGTAAGGTTAGCGACACCAAAAACATTCAGTACTTC
CASKVSDTKNIQYF
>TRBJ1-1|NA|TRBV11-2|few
TGTGCCAGCAGCTTAAGGGGCAGGGGCCTAACCCGGAACACTGAAGCTTTCTTT
CASSLRGRGLTRNTEAFF
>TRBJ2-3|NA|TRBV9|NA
TGTGCCAGCAGCGTAATTGGCCAGCACTACCGAGATACGCAGTATTTT
CASSVIGQHYRDTQYF
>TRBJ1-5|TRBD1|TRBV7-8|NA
TGTGCCAGCAGCAAAGGGACAGGGGGCCAGCAGCCCCAGCATTTT
CASSKGTGGQQPQHF
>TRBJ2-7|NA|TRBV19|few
TGTGCCAGTAGTGCGGACACTGGGGGAGGCGAGCAGTACTTC
CASSADTGGGEQYF
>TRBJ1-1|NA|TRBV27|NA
TGTGCCAGCAGTTTAGGGCAGGCCTCTGGGACTGAAGCTTTCTTT
CASSLGQASGTEAFF
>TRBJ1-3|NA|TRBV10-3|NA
TGTGCCATCAGGTCTGACAATACTGGAAACACCATATATTTT
CAIRSDNTGNTIYF
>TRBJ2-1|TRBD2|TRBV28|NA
TGTGCCAGCAGACACAGCGGGGGGGCGGCCTACAATGAGCAGTTCTTC
CASRHSGGAAYNEQFF
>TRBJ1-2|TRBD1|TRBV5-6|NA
TGTGCCAGCAGCCAAGGACAGGTGGTCTATGGCTACACCTTC
CASSQGQVVYGYTF
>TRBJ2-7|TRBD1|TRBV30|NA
TGTGCCTGGAGTGTAACACAGGGGGCAGGAGAGCAGTACTTC
CAWSVTQGAGEQYF
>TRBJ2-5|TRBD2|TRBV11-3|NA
TGTGCCAGCAGCGCCGGGACTAGCGGGGGTCCAGAGACCCAGTACTTC
CASSAGTSGGPETQYF
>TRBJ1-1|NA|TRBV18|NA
TGTGCCAGCTCACCACTACAGGGTACCACTGAAGCTTTCTTT
CASSPLQGTTEAFF
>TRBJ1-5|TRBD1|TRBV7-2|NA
TGTGCCAGCAGCTTATTATGGGACAGCCTAACGTGGGGGAATCAGCCCCAGCATTTT
CASSLLWDSLTWGNQPQHF
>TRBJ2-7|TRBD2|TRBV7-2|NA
TGTGCCAGCAGCTTGACTAGCGGGGGAGCCTACGAGCAGTACTTC
CASSLTSGGAYEQYF
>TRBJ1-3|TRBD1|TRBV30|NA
TGTGCCTGGACAGGGGGAACTGGAAACACCATATATTTT
CAWTGGTGNTIYF
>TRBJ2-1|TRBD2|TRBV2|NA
TGTGCCAGCAGCGGCCTTATACTAGCGGGTGAGCAGTTCTTC
CASSGLILAGEQFF
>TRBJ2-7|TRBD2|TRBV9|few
TGTGCCAGCAGCCCACCTAGCGGGGGCACCTACGAGCAGTACTTC
CASSPPSGGTYEQYF
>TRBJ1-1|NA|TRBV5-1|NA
TGCGCCAGCAGCTTCCAGGTGGGAGACACTGAAGCTTTCTTT
CASSFQVGDTEAFF
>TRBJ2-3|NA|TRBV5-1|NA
TGCGCCAGCAGCTTGCAGGATTCTAGCACAGATACGCAGTATTTT
CASSLQDSSTDTQYF
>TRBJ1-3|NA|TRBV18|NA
TGTGCCAGCTCACCCTCCGGAGTCCTAATCTCTGGAAACACCATATATTTT
CASSPSGVLISGNTIYF
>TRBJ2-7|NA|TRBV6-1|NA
TGTGCCAGCAGTGATTTTTTTGGACACGCATACTACGAGCAGTACTTC
CASSDFFGHAYYEQYF
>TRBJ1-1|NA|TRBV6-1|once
TGTGCCAGCAGTGAACAACAGGGGAACACTGAAGCTTTCTTT
CASSEQQGNTEAFF
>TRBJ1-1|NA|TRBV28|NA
TGTGCCAGCAGCCCTTGGACAGAGAACACTGAAGCTTTCTTT
CASSPWTENTEAFF
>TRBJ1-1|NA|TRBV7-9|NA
TGTGCCAGCAGCTTAAGGCGGGGCGCAGCTTTCTTT
CASSLRRGAAFF
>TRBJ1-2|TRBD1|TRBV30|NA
TGTGCCTGGAGTAAGGGGGCCCAGGAGGGTGGCTACACCTTC
CAWSKGAQEGGYTF
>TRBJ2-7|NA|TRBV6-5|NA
TGTGCCAGCAGGACCCCTAGCAGCGGGCAGTACTTC
CASRTPSSGQYF
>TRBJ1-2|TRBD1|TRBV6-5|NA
TGTGCCAGCAAACCGGGACAGGGTTACTATGGCTACACCTTC
CASKPGQGYYGYTF
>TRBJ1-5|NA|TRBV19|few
TGTGCCTGCCGGAGGACAGACTATAGCAATCAGCCCCAGCATTTT
CACRRTDYSNQPQHF
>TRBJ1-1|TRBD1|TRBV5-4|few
TGTGCCAGCAGCCGCGGTTTCAGGGGGCAGAACACTGAAGCTTTCTTT
CASSRGFRGQNTEAFF
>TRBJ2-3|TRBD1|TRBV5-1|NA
TGCGCCAGCAGCTTGGTAGGACAGGGGACAGATACGCAGTATTTT
CASSLVGQGTDTQYF
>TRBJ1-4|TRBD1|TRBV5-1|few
TGCGCCAGCAACTCGGGACAGGTGAATAATGAAAAACTGTTTTTT
CASNSGQVNNEKLFF
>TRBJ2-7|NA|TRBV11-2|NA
TGTGCCAGCAGCTTAGGGACACGACCCTACGAGCAGTACTTC
CASSLGTRPYEQYF
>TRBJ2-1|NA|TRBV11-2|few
TGTGCCAGCAGCTTAGATCGGTACAATGAGCAGTTCTTC
CASSLDRYNEQFF
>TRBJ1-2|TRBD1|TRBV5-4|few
TGTGCCAGCAGCGGGGGGACAGGGAGTAACTATGGCTACACCTTC
CASSGGTGSNYGYTF
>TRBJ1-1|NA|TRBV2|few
TGTGCCAGCAGTGGACAGGCGAACACTGAAGCTTTCTTT
CASSGQANTEAFF
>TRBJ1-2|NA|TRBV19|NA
TGTGCCAGTAGTGGCCGAACCTATGGCTACACCTTC
CASSGRTYGYTF
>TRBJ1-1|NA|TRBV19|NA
TGTGCCAGTAGACAGGGAGAGAACACTGAAGCTTTCTTT
CASRQGENTEAFF
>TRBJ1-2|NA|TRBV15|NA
TGTGCCACCAGCAGGGAGGGCGATGGCTACACCTTC
CATSREGDGYTF
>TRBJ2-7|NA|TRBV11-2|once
TGTGCCAGCAGCTTAGGGCACAAGTCCTACGAGCAGTACTTC
CASSLGHKSYEQYF
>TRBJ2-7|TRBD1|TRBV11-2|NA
TGTGCCAGCAACGACAGGGAAAGGGACGAGCAGTACTTC
CASNDRERDEQYF